The 15 T cell receptor beta chains given below trace back to one sample, sequenced in a study of CD8+ T cells in alopecia areata. cDNA prepared by RNA extraction and subsequent reverse transcription served as the template for sequencing. Clones were read by immunoSEQ multiplex PCR, and TCRdb kept only the in-frame ones, dropping some. Among 80,000 to 100,000 clones listed, roughly 46% were seen once. The sample's treatment: oral pan-JAK inhibitor, 5-10 mg twice daily. This specimen was CD8+ T cells sorted from blood, taken at week 24, from a patient treated with tofacitinib. These receptors originate from a human donor with alopecia areata.

In its sample, this clone was seen a few times. The chain links TRBV28 to TRBJ2-7; D tentatively reads TRBD1 or TRBD2 (5 bases each). Germline CDR1 is MDHEN and CDR2 is SYDVKM. The CDR3 sequence is 15 residues long. The V gene lost 2 bases and the J gene lost 5 bases, with 16 bases spanning the gap. The CDR3 loop reads CASSLILGAYDEQYF. In DNA, the CDR3 is TGTGCCAGCAGTTTAATCCTCGGGGCCTACGACGAGCAGTACTTC.

The CDR3 sequence: CASSQGGGPVAKNIQYF. Written as DNA, the CDR3 is TGCGCCAGCAGCCAAGGAGGGGGGCCCGTAGCCAAAAACATTCAGTACTTC. The chain employs TRBV4-1 and TRBJ2-4; D is tentatively TRBD1 or TRBD2 (6 bases each). There are 17 residues in the CDR3. V was trimmed by 1 base and J by 0 bases, leaving 13 bases between them. Germline lookup yields CDR1 MGHRA and CDR2 YSYEKL.

This clone was recorded a few times. The rearrangement links TRBV19 to TRBJ2-1; D remains unclear. Trimming cost V 5 bases and J 6 bases, with 14 bases left between them. Germline V gene sequence: CDR1 LNHDA, CDR2 SQIVND (reference sequence). This CDR3 has 14 residues. In nucleotides, the CDR3 is TGTGCCAGTAGTGTGTCCGGCAGATCCAATGAGCAGTTCTTC. Its protein is CASSVSGRSNEQFF.

This clone appeared a few times. The CDR3 sequence is CASSQGGWGNTEAFF. DNA for the CDR3: TGCGCCAGCAGCCAAGGTGGCTGGGGAAACACTGAAGCTTTCTTT. This rearrangement joins TRBV4-1 to TRBJ1-1, with D unresolved. Germline values: CDR1 MGHRA, CDR2 YSYEKL. Trimming took off 1 base at V and 2 bases at J, with 11 bases between the two ends. CDR3 length: 15 residues.

J is TRBJ2-2 and V is TRBV29-1; 7 bases line up with TRBD1. This CDR3 is 11 amino acids long. Germline trimming cut 7 bases from V and 9 bases from J; bases unmatched to any gene: 5. Per the germline V gene, CDR1 is SQVTM and CDR2 is ANQGSEA. The CDR3 nucleotides are TGCAGCGCCACAGGGGCTAGGGAGCTGTTTTTT. Translated, it gives CSATGARELFF.

This chain joins TRBV5-5 and TRBJ2-3; weak D call: TRBD1 (7 bases). V gave up 0 bases and J gave up 11 bases, with 16 bases separating them. From germline, CDR1 is SGHKS and CDR2 YYEKEE (reference sequence). The CDR3 has 14 residues. The CDR3 nucleotides are TGTGCCAGCAGCTTGGCCGGGCAGGGGGGAGAGCAGTATTTT. Its protein product is CASSLAGQGGEQYF.

This sequence joins TRBV11-2 and TRBJ2-7; D is uncertain. The V end was cut by 3 bases, the J end by 2 bases, with 14 bases between. Germline CDR1 SGHAT, CDR2 FQNNGV. The CDR3 is 15 residues long. The CDR3 DNA follows: TGTGCCAGCAGCTTCGGCCCACTTAACCCCTACGAGCAGTACTTC. Protein: CASSFGPLNPYEQYF.

The rearrangement uses TRBV29-1 and TRBJ1-2; possibly TRBD1 for D (5 bases). The CDR3 length is 16 residues. Germline values: CDR1 SQVTM, CDR2 ANQGSEA. V dropped 5 bases and J dropped 4 bases, with 23 bases sitting between them. The CDR3 loop is CSVPPGTLTLGYGYTF. CDR3 nucleotide sequence: TGCAGCGTTCCTCCCGGGACTTTGACTCTTGGCTATGGCTACACCTTC.

This clone was recorded only once. The chain links TRBV9 to TRBJ2-7; D is possibly TRBD1 or TRBD2 (5 bases each). The germline CDR1 and CDR2 sequences are SGDLS and YYNGEE. This CDR3 comprises 13 residues. Trimming removed 0 bases at V and 5 bases at J, with 9 bases between. In nucleotides, the CDR3 is TGTGCCAGCAGCGTAGAGGGGAGCCACGAGCAGTACTTC. Translation: CASSVEGSHEQYF. Variable domain in full (rest from reference TRBV9 and TRBJ2-7): DSGVTQTPKHLITATGQRVTLRCSPRSGDLSVYWYQQSLDQGLQFLIQYYNGEERAKGNILERFSAQQFPDLHSELNLSSLELGDSALYFCASSVEGSHEQYFGPGTRLTVT.

In its sample, this clone was seen a few times. As DNA, the CDR3 is TGTGCCAGCAGCATCCAGGAGCAGTACTTC. Protein: CASSIQEQYF. The genes are TRBV11-2 and TRBJ2-7; D unclear. The length of the CDR3 is 10 residues. Deletions cut 5 bases from V and 7 bases from J, with 6 bases between. Germline V gene sequence: CDR1 SGHAT, CDR2 FQNNGV.

This sequence joins TRBV28 and TRBJ2-7; D remains unclear. The CDR3 contains 13 residues. The germline V gene encodes CDR1 MDHEN and CDR2 SYDVKM. V was clipped by 4 bases and J by 0 bases, with 7 bases between them. The CDR3 region is CASSSRGSYEQYF. DNA of the CDR3: TGTGCCAGCAGTTCCCGCGGCTCCTACGAGCAGTACTTC.

This clone occurred a few times. J is TRBJ2-1 and V is TRBV7-9, with unresolved D. The germline V gene has CDR1 SEHNR and CDR2 FQNEAQ (reference sequence). Between the trimmed V and J ends, which lost 8 bases and 7 bases, there was a span of 12 bases. This CDR3 is 12 amino acids long. CDR3 sequence reads: CASRTVLNEQFF. The CDR3 DNA is TGTGCCAGCCGGACGGTCTTAAATGAGCAGTTCTTC.

This chain links TRBV25-1 with TRBJ2-2; D ambiguous. The germline gives CDR1 MGHDK, CDR2 SYGVNS. The germline V and J ends were trimmed by 6 bases and 4 bases, with 9 bases remaining between them. This CDR3 is built from 13 residues. The CDR3 is CASRWATTGELFF. CDR3 nucleotides: TGTGCCAGCAGGTGGGCTACCACCGGGGAGCTGTTTTTT.

The chain employs TRBV9 and TRBJ2-3; TRBD2 matches 7 bases. The ends lost 3 bases at V and 4 bases at J; junction bases unmatched: 8. Germline CDR1 and CDR2: SGDLS and YYNGEE. The CDR3 covers 15 residues. The DNA for the CDR3 is TGTGCCAGCAGCGGAAGCGGGGTGGGAGCAGATACGCAGTATTTT. As protein: CASSGSGVGADTQYF.

This chain connects TRBV4-1 to TRBJ1-1; D possibly corresponds to TRBD1 (6 bases). This CDR3 spans 15 amino acids. Trimming stripped 1 base from V and 0 bases from J, with 9 bases between. The germline V gene encodes CDR1 MGHRA and CDR2 YSYEKL. CDR3 sequence reads: CASSQGQGLNTEAFF. The CDR3 nucleotides are TGCGCCAGCAGCCAAGGGCAGGGGCTGAACACTGAAGCTTTCTTT.